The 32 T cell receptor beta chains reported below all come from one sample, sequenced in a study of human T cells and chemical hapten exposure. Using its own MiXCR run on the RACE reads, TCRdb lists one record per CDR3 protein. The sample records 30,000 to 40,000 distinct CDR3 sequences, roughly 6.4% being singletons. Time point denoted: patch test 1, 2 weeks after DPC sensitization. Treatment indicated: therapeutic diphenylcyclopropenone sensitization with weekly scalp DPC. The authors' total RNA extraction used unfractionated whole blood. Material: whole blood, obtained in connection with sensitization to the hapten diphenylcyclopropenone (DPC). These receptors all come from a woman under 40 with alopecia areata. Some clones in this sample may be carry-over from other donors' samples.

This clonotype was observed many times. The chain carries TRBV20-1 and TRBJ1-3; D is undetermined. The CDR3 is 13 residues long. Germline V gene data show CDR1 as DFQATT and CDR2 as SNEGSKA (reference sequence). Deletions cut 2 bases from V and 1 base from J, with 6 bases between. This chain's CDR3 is CSARQDSGNTIYF. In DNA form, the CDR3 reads TGCAGTGCTAGACAGGATTCTGGAAACACCATATATTTT.

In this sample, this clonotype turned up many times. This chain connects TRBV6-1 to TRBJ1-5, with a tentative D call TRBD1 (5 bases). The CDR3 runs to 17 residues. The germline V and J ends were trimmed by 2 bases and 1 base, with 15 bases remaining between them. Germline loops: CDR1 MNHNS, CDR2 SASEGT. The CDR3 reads CASSESKGLGSNQPQHF. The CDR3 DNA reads TGTGCCAGCAGTGAATCTAAGGGACTAGGAAGCAATCAGCCCCAGCATTTT.

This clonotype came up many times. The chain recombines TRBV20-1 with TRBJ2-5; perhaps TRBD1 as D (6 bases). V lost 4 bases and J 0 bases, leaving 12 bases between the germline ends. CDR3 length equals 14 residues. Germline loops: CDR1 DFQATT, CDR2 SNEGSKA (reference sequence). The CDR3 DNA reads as TGCAGTGCTAACCCGGACAGTAACCAAGAGACCCAGTACTTC. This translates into CSANPDSNQETQYF.

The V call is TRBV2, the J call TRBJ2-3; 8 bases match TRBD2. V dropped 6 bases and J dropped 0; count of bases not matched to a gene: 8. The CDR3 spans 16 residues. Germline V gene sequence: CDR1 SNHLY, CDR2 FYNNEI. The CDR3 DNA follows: TGTGCCAGCAGCGAGAGCGGGGGACCTAGCACAGATACGCAGTATTTT. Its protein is CASSESGGPSTDTQYF.

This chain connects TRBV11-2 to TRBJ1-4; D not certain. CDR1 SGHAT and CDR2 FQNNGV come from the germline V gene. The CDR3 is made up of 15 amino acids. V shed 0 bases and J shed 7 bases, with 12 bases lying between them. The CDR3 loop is CASSLDADRAEKLFF. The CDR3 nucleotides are TGTGCCAGCAGCTTAGATGCAGACCGGGCTGAAAAACTGTTTTTT.

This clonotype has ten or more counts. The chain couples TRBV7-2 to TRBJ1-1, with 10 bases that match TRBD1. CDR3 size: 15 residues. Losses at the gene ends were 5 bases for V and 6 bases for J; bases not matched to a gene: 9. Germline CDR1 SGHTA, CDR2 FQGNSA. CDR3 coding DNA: TGTGCCAGCAGCCCACGGACAGGGGGAAGTGCTGAAGCTTTCTTT. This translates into CASSPRTGGSAEAFF.

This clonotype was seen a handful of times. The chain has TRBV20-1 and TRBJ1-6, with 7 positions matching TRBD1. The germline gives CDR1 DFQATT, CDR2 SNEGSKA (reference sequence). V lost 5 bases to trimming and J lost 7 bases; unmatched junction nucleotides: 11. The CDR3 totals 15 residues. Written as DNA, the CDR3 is TGCAGTGCTCCAGACAGACAGGGAAGGAATTCACCCCTCCACTTT. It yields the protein CSAPDRQGRNSPLHF.

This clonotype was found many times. The CDR3, as DNA: TGTGCCAGCAGCCAAGTTGACGGCTGGAACTATGGCTACACCTTC. It codes for CASSQVDGWNYGYTF. The chain recombines TRBV14 with TRBJ1-2; D unclear. V was shortened by 1 base and J by 2 bases, with 11 bases between the two germline ends. Germline lookup yields CDR1 SGHDN and CDR2 FVKESK. There are 15 residues in the CDR3. Variable domain in full (rest from reference TRBV14 and TRBJ1-2): EAGVTQFPSHSVIEKGQTVTLRCDPISGHDNLYWYRRVMGKEIKFLLHFVKESKQDESGMPNNRFLAERTGGTYSTLKVQPAELEDSGVYFCASSQVDGWNYGYTFGSGTRLTVV.

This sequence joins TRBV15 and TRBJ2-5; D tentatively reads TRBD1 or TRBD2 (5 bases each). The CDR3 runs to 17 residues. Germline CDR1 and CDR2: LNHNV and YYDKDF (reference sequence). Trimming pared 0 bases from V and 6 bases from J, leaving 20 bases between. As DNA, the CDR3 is TGTGCCACCAGCAGAGATTCAAGGGGCGGAGGTCAAAAGACCCAGTACTTC. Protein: CATSRDSRGGGQKTQYF.

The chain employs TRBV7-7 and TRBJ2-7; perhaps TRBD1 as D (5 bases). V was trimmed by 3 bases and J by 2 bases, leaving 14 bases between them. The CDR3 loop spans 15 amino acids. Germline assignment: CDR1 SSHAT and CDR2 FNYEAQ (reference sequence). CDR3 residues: CASSFLSGNTYEQYF. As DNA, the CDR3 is TGTGCCAGCAGCTTTCTTTCAGGGAACACCTACGAGCAGTACTTC.

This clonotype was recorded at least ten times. In DNA form, the CDR3 reads TGTGCCAGCAGCCGCGACAACAATCAGCCCCAGCATTTT. As protein: CASSRDNNQPQHF. The chain joins TRBV7-9 to TRBJ1-5, with no clear D. The CDR3 extends over 13 amino acids. The V end was cut by 5 bases, the J end by 3 bases, with 8 bases between. Per germline, CDR1 SEHNR and CDR2 FQNEAQ (reference sequence).

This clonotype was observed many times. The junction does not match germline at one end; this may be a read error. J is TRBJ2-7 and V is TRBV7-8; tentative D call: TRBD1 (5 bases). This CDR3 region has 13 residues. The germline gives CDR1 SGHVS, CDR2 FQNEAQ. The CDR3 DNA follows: TGTGCCAGCGGCTTGGCAGGGCCGGGCGAGCAGTACTTC. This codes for CASGLAGPGEQYF.

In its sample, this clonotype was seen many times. CDR3 protein: CASSYLETSGSDTQYF. In DNA form, the CDR3 reads TGTGCCAGCAGTTATCTCGAGACTAGCGGTTCAGATACGCAGTATTTT. The chain joins TRBV6-6 to TRBJ2-3; 9 bases are shared with TRBD2. The CDR3 runs 16 residues. The germline gives CDR1 MNHNY, CDR2 SVGAGI (reference sequence). The V and J ends lost 3 bases and 4 bases, in that order; junction bases with no gene match: 8.

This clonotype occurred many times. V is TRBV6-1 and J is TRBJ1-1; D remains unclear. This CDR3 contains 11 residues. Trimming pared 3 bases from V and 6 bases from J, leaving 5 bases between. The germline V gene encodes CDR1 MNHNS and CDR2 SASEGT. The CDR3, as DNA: TGTGCCAGCAGTGACCCCTCTGAAGCTTTCTTT. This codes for CASSDPSEAFF.

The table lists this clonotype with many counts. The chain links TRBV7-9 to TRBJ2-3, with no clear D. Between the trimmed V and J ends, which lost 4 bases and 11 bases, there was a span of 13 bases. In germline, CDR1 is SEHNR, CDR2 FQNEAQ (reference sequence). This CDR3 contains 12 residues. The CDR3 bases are TGTGCCAGCAGCTCTGGGTCGATGGTGCAGTATTTT. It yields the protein CASSSGSMVQYF.

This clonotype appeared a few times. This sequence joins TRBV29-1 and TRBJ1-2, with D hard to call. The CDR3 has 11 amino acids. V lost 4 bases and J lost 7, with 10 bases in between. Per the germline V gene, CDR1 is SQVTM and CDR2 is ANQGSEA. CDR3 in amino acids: CSVVEGFGYTF. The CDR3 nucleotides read TGCAGCGTTGTTGAGGGCTTTGGCTACACCTTC.

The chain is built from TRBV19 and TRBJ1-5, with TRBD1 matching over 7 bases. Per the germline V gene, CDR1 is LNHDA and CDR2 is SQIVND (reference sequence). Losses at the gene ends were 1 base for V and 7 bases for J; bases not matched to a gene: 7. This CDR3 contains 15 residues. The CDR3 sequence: CASSIAPTGVQPQHF. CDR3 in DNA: TGTGCCAGTAGTATAGCCCCCACAGGGGTGCAGCCCCAGCATTTT.

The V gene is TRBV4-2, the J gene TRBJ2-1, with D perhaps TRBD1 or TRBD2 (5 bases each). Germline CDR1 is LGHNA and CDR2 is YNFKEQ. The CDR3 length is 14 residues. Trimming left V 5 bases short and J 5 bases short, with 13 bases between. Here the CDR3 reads CASSFSGTDNEQFF. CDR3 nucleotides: TGTGCCAGCAGCTTTTCCGGGACCGACAATGAGCAGTTCTTC.

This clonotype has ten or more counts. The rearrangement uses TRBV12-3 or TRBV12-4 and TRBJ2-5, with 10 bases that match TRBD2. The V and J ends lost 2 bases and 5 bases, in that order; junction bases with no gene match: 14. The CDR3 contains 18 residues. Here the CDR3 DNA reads TGTGCCAGCAGTTTATTCTCCGACTTGGCTAGCGGGGGTGAGACCCAGTACTTC. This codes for CASSLFSDLASGGETQYF.

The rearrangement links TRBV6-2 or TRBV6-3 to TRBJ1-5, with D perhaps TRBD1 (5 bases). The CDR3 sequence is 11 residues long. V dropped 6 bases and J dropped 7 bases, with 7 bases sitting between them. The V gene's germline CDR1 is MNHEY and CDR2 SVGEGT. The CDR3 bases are TGTGCCAGCAGCCAGGGCCAGCCCCAGCATTTT. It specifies CASSQGQPQHF.

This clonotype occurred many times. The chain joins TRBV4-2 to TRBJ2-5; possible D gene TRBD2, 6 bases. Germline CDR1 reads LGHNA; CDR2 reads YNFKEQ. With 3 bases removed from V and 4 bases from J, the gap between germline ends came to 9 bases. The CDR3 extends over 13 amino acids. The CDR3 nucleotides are TGTGCCAGCAGCCACCCCGGGGGAGAGACCCAGTACTTC. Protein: CASSHPGGETQYF.

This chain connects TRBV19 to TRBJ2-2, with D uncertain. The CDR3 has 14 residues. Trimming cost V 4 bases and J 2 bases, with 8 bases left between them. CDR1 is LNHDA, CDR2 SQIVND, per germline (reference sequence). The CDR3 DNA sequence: TGTGCCAGTAGTACGATCCCAAACACCGGGGAGCTGTTTTTT. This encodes CASSTIPNTGELFF.

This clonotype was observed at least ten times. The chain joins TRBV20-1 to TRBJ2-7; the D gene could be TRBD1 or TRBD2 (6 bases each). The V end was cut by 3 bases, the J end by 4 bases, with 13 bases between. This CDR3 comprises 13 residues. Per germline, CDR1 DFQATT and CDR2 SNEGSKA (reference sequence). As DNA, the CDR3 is TGCAGTGCTAGGTTCGGGGGCGGGTACGAGCAGTACTTC. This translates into CSARFGGGYEQYF.

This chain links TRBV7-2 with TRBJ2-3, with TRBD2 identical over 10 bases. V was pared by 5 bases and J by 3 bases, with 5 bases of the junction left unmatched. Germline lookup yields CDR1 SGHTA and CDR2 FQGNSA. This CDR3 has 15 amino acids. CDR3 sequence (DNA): TGTGCCAGCAGCCGGACTAGCGGAGGGACAGATACGCAGTATTTT. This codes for CASSRTSGGTDTQYF.

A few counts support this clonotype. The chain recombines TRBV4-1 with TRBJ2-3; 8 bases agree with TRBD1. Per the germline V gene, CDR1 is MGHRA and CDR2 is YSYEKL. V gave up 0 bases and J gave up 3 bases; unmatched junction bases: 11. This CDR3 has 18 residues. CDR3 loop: CASSQDAPDRGATDTQYF. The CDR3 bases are TGCGCCAGCAGCCAAGATGCCCCAGACAGGGGCGCGACAGATACGCAGTATTTT.

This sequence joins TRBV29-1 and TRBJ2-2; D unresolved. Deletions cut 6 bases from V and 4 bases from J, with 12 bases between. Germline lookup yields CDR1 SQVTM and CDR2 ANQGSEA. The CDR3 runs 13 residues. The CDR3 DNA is TGCAGCGTGCTCCCCGTGCCCACCGGGGAGCTGTTTTTT. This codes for CSVLPVPTGELFF.

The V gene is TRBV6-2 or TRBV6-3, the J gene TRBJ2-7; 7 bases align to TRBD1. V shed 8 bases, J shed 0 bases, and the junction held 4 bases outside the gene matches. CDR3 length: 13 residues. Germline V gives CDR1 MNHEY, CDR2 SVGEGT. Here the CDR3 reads CASGEGASYEQYF. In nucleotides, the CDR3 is TGTGCCAGCGGAGAGGGGGCCTCCTACGAGCAGTACTTC.

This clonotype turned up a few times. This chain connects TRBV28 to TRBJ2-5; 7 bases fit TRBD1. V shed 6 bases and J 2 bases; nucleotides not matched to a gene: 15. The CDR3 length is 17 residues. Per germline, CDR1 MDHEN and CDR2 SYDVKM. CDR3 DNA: TGTGCCAGCAGCTCTTTCCGACAGGGTAGGGGGCAAGAGACCCAGTACTTC. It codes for CASSSFRQGRGQETQYF.

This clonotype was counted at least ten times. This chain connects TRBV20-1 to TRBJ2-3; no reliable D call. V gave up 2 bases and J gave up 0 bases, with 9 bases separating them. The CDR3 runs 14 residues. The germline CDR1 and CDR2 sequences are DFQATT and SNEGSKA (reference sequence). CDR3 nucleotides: TGCAGTGCTAGATTAGACACTAGCACAGATACGCAGTATTTT. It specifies CSARLDTSTDTQYF.

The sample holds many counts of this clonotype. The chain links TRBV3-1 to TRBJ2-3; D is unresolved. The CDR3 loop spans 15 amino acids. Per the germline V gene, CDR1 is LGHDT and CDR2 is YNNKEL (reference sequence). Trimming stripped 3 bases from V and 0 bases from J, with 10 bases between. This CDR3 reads CASSQDGLSTDTQYF. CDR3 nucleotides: TGTGCCAGCAGCCAGGACGGGTTAAGCACAGATACGCAGTATTTT.

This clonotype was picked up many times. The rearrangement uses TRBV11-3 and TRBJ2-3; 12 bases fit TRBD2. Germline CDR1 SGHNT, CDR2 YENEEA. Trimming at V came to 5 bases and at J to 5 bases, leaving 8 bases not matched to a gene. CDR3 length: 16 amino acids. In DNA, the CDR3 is TGTGCCAGCAGCGCGTCTAGCGGGGGGGCCGGAGATACGCAGTATTTT. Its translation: CASSASSGGAGDTQYF.

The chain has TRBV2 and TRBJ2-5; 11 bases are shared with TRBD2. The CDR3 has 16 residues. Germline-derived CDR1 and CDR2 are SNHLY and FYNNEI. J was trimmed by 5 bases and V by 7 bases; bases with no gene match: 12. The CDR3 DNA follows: TGTGCCAGCAATTTGGTTAGCGGGGGGGCCTGGGAGACCCAGTACTTC. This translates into CASNLVSGGAWETQYF.